Each of the 2 T cell receptor beta chains below was sequenced from the same sample in a study of T-cell memory formation after mild COVID-19. MiXCR, applied by TCRdb to the 5' RACE reads, yields one record per CDR3 protein. The repertoire has 130,000 to 150,000 distinct CDR3 sequences, 6% to 6.5% of them found once; the top ten carry roughly 2.1%. The sample taken for sequencing was PBMCs or a T cell subset sorted from them (not recorded which). These receptors were obtained from an adult woman who had mild COVID-19 (a few samples of this study predate the infection). Cell type and time point are not known.

The chain combines TRBV24-1 with TRBJ1-2, with a tentative D call TRBD1 (6 bases). The V gene's germline CDR1 is KGHDR and CDR2 SFDVKD. This CDR3 is 14 amino acids long. Trimming took 4 bases from V and 4 from J, leaving 12 bases between them. The CDR3 region is CATSEKTGFYGYTF. In DNA, the CDR3 is TGTGCCACCAGTGAAAAGACAGGCTTCTATGGCTACACCTTC.

At least ten counts were recorded for this clonotype. This chain joins TRBV6-6 and TRBJ2-7; possible D gene TRBD2, 5 bases. V was clipped by 6 bases and J by 2 bases, with 11 bases between them. CDR1 MNHNY and CDR2 SVGAGI come from the germline V gene (reference sequence). This CDR3 has 13 residues. This CDR3 is CASSRGQAYEQYF. The DNA of the CDR3 is TGTGCCAGCAGCCGAGGGCAGGCCTACGAGCAGTACTTC.